A selection of T cell receptor beta chains follows, all from one sample in a study of long-term antiretroviral therapy in people with HIV. Clones were sequenced by immunoSEQ multiplex PCR, and TCRdb holds only the in-frame ones, with some missing. The table includes around 40,000 clones, roughly 90% detected once. The specimen was unsorted PBMCs, collected just before starting antiretroviral therapy. Receptors originate from a woman between 18 and 29 years old with HIV. Each CDR3 is given without its conserved first and last residue. Size is stated for part of the rows, as once, few or many counts, or as a class when the clone is expanded.

>TRBV7-2|TRBJ2-4|-
ASSVRGRDYAAKNIQY
>TRBV28|TRBJ2-7|-
ASSLPNWREGGEQY
>TRBV5-4|TRBJ2-2|-
ASSFRGTGELF
>TRBV19|TRBJ2-7|once
ASSIGRDGAYEQY
>TRBV5-4|TRBJ2-1|-
ASSLGGTEQF
>TRBV9|TRBJ2-7|once
ASSVAWGSTYEQY
>TRBV7-8|TRBJ2-7|once
ASSPGLAGYEQY
>TRBV28|TRBJ2-7|-
ASSFPGVEQY
>TRBV14|TRBJ1-3|-
ASSPLGRILSGNTIY
>TRBV7-2|TRBJ1-3|-
ASSLGAVSGNTIY
>TRBV7-3|TRBJ2-1|-
ASSLKGDYPYNEQF
>TRBV28|TRBJ1-2|few
ASSRTGRYGYT
>TRBV18|TRBJ2-2|few
ASSPLNTGTAPNTGELF
>TRBV6-5|TRBJ2-6|-
ASSTTRTGANVLT
>TRBV14|TRBJ1-3|once
ASSQDRGTSGNTIY
>TRBV6-5|TRBJ2-7|-
ASTSTAYEQY
>TRBV5-1|TRBJ2-7|-
ASSLEGGFVAYEQY
>TRBV16|TRBJ1-1|-
ASSQSWVNTEAF
>TRBV7-2|TRBJ2-3|-
ASKAGGTDTQY
>TRBV5-8|TRBJ2-1|-
ASSLRGLAGKGSYNEQF
>TRBV4-3|TRBJ1-4|-
ASSRRRDSPATNEKLF
>TRBV7-2|TRBJ2-3|-
ASSTLDTQY
>TRBV5-1|TRBJ2-1|-
ASSPHGPYNEQF
>TRBV4-3|TRBJ2-7|-
ASSQEGTSGRGYEQY
>TRBV7-9|TRBJ2-7|-
ASSPALQYEQY
>TRBV12-5|TRBJ2-7|-
ASGLYLRERIDYEQY
>TRBV29-1|TRBJ1-2|-
SVEREEAYT